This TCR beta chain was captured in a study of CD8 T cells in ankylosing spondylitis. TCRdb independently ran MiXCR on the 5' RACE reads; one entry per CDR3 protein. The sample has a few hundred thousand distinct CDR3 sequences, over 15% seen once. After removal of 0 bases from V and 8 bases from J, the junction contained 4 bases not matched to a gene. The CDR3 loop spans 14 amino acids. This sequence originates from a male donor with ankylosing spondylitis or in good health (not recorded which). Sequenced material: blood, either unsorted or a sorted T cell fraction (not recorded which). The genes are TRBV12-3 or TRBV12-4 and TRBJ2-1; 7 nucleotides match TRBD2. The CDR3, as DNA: TGTGCCAGCAGTTTAGCGGGAGGGCCTTATGAGCAGTTCTTC. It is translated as CASSLAGGPYEQFF.